The present T cell receptor (beta chain) was sequenced within a study of blood T cell repertoires in COVID-19 (dated by TCRdb to about 2020). About the full investigation: Samples from collaborators originated in the United States, Italy and Spain and spanned both the acute and convalescent phases of COVID-19. The material from the prospective study consisted of cDNA or gDNA derived from T cells, B-cell-depleted T cells, or PBMCs. A de-identified subject ID, COVID-19 status, age in years and sex were almost always included in the sample metadata. Subjects who had been exposed to COVID-19, were actively infected with it, or had recovered from it provided the deeply sampled blood TCRbeta repertoires that made up the dataset. The repertoires were made available in a free public database intended to serve as a resource for research on the immune response to SARS-CoV-2. HLA class I and class II types, where available, came from metadata supplied by the sample provider rather than from assay-based typing. The samples were drawn from the first 160 participants of the ongoing ImmuneRACE study and from about 1,200 subjects provided by 6 global collaborators.

As to this clone: Its antigen remains undetermined. Qualities for individual bases were not recorded, and no much larger clone is one base off.

TCRbeta CDR3 regions were amplified from genomic DNA by means of the immunoSEQ Assay, a bias-controlled multiplex PCR. On the authors' methods: Nucleated cell counts per sample were estimated from amplification of reference gene primers within the assay. To quantify the absolute abundance of each unique TCRbeta CDR3 rearrangement, sequence reads were collapsed and filtered. Productive Simpson clonality was computed per sample as the square root of Simpson's diversity index over productive rearrangements. Here the immuneACCESS table is served through TCRdb, limited to in-frame sequences with V and J called. Missing clones are a known gap in these copies; in checked studies unresolved V genes cover under half, and the rest lacks a known reason. V, J and clone size are taken as reported in that table, and D and trimming were inferred from the DNA itself. The sample profile shows some 59,000 clones; nearly 90% of them were found once. The top ten clones comprise roughly 1.5% of the sample.

General findings and caveats noted by the study authors: Clinical and demographic metadata were provided uncurated, with the amount varying by source and participant.

Trimming costs V 5 bases and J 0 bases, and their ends lie 14 bases apart. Sequences SQVTM (CDR1) and ANQGSEA (CDR2) are obtained from the germline V gene. The CDR3 spans 14 residues, from the cysteine through the phenylalanine. Only the CDR3 part of the read is kept: 42 bases, read in frame from the first base. Collaborating institutions collected whole blood in K2EDTA tubes following their own protocols. For TCRbeta analysis, collaborators shipped samples as frozen whole blood, isolated PBMCs, or DNA extracted from either of those sample types. What was sequenced was peripheral blood. This TCR derives from a man aged 55-75 years with acute or convalescent COVID-19. The rearrangement combines TRBV29-1 with TRBJ2-7, and TRBD1 may be the D gene, going by 6 matching bases. The CDR3 protein is CSVSRGPSSYEQYF. In nucleotides, the sequence is TGCAGCGTTTCCAGGGGCCCTAGCTCCTACGAGCAGTACTTC.